The 9 T cell receptor beta chains below come from one sample, sequenced in a study of control samples from healthy donors and cancer patients. The repertoire was sequenced with immunoSEQ multiplex PCR; TCRdb's copy has only in-frame clones and lacks some. The data contain over 100,000 clones, 90% to 95% of them singletons. Sequences were obtained from blood. All receptors come from a woman younger than 35 in good health.

The genes are TRBV9 and TRBJ2-2; possible D gene TRBD1, 6 bases. Germline loops: CDR1 SGDLS, CDR2 YYNGEE. Trimming stripped 0 bases from V and 6 bases from J, with 24 bases between. The CDR3 has 19 residues. CDR3 amino acids: CASSVGAVGQYSVAGELFF. The CDR3 DNA reads as TGTGCCAGCAGCGTAGGGGCTGTTGGACAGTACTCCGTCGCCGGGGAGCTGTTTTTT.

V gene TRBV2 combines with J gene TRBJ2-1, with 8 bases aligning to TRBD1. Trimming at V came to 4 bases and at J to 7 bases, leaving 12 bases not matched to a gene. The CDR3 is 16 residues long. CDR1 SNHLY and CDR2 FYNNEI come from the germline V gene. CDR3 sequence reads: CASSGVPGQVYNEQFF. In DNA, the CDR3 is TGTGCCAGCAGTGGGGTACCGGGACAGGTGTATAATGAGCAGTTCTTC.

The rearrangement links TRBV7-2 to TRBJ1-6; 7 bases match TRBD1. Germline V gene data show CDR1 as SGHTA and CDR2 as FQGNSA. CDR3 size: 17 residues. After removal of 5 bases from V and 5 bases from J, the junction contained 12 bases not matched to a gene. The CDR3 spells CASSLRQGMGDNSPLHF. CDR3 DNA: TGTGCCAGCAGCCTACGACAGGGAATGGGGGATAATTCACCCCTCCACTTT.

This clone appeared once. The rearrangement joins TRBV5-6 to TRBJ2-1, with TRBD2 as a possible D gene (5 bases). Trimming took 3 bases from V and 7 from J, leaving 8 bases between them. This CDR3 is 12 amino acids long. CDR1 is SGHDT and CDR2 is YYEEEE in the germline V gene. CDR3: CASSSTRNEQFF. Written as DNA, the CDR3 is TGTGCCAGCAGCTCCACTAGGAATGAGCAGTTCTTC.

The chain carries TRBV6-2 or TRBV6-3 and TRBJ2-7, with TRBD1 matching over 7 bases. The junction had 7 bases not matched to a gene; V was cut back by 6 bases and J by 2 bases. The germline V gene has CDR1 MNHEY and CDR2 SVGEGT. The CDR3 covers 14 residues. The DNA of the CDR3 is TGTGCCAGCAGCTCCGACAGGGACCCCTACGAGCAGTACTTC. It is translated as CASSSDRDPYEQYF.

The J gene is TRBJ1-4, the V gene TRBV5-1; the D is unclear. The CDR3 is made up of 16 amino acids. From germline, CDR1 is SGHRS and CDR2 YFSETQ. Trimming left V 3 bases short and J 0 bases short, with 12 bases between. The CDR3 is CASSWSIQTTNEKLFF. CDR3 sequence (DNA): TGCGCCAGCAGCTGGTCCATACAGACAACTAATGAAAAACTGTTTTTT. Using reference TRBV5-1 and TRBJ1-4 for the parts outside the CDR3, the full variable domain is KAGVTQTPRYLIKTRGQQVTLSCSPISGHRSVSWYQQTPGQGLQFLFEYFSETQRNKGNFPGRFSGRQFSNSRSEMNVSTLELGDSALYLCASSWSIQTTNEKLFFGSGTQLSVL.

The chain is built from TRBV3-1 (or the pseudogene TRBV3-2) and TRBJ2-2, with D unresolved. Trimming cost V 1 base and J 4 bases, with 25 bases left between them. Germline V gives CDR1 LGHDT, CDR2 YNNKEL (reference sequence). The CDR3 is made up of 20 amino acids. The CDR3 nucleotides read TGTGCCAGCAGCCAAGTCCCACCCGACCTGCTACCGGCCGGCACCGGGGAGCTGTTTTTT. This encodes CASSQVPPDLLPAGTGELFF.

This clone was recorded once. This chain links TRBV5-1 with TRBJ2-1, with 8 bases lining up with TRBD2. This CDR3 region has 15 residues. Per germline, CDR1 SGHRS and CDR2 YFSETQ. V dropped 4 bases and J dropped 1; count of bases not matched to a gene: 4. This chain's CDR3 is CASSPSSGSYNEQFF. Written as DNA, the CDR3 is TGCGCCAGCAGCCCGTCTAGCGGGTCCTACAATGAGCAGTTCTTC.

The rearrangement joins TRBV28 to TRBJ2-1, with 7 bases that match TRBD1. Trimming took 8 bases from V and 9 from J; bases not matched to a gene: 10. In germline, CDR1 is MDHEN, CDR2 SYDVKM. The CDR3 is made up of 13 amino acids. The CDR3 DNA reads as TGTGCCAGCGTCGACAGGGAGAATAGTGAGCAGTTCTTC. Translated, it gives CASVDRENSEQFF.